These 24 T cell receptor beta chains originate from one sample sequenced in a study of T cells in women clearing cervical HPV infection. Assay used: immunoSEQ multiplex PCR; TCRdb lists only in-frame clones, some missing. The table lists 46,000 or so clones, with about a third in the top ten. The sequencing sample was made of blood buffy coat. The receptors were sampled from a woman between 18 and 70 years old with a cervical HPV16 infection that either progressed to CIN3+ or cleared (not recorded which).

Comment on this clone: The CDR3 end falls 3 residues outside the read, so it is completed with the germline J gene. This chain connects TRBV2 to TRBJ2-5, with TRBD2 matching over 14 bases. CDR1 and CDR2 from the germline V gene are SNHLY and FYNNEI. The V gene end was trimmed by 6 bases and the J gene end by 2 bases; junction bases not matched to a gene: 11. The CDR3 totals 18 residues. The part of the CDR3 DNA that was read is TGTGCCAGCAGAGACCACAGACTAGCGGGGGGGTTACAAGAGACC. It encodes CASRDHRLAGGLQET. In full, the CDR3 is CASRDHRLAGGLQETQYF.

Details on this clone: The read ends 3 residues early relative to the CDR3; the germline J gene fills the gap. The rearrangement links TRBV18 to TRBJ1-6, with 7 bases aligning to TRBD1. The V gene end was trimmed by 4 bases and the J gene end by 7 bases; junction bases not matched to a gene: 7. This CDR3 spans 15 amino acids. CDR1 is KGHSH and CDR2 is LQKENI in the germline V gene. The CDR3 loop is CASSLAQGNNSPLHF. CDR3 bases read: TGTGCCAGCTCACTCGCACAGGGGAACAATTCACCC.

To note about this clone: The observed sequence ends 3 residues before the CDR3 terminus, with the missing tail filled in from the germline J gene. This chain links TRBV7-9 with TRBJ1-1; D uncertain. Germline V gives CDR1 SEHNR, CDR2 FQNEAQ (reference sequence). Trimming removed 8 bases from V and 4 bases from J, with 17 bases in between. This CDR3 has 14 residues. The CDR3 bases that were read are TGTGCCAGCTCAGTAGAGACACTGGGCACTGAA. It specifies CASSVETLGTE. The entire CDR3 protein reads CASSVETLGTEAFF.

CDR3 sequence: CAWSGYYNQPQHF. The CDR3 bases that were read are TGTGCCTGGAGTGGATACTACAATCAGCCC. The chain is built from TRBV30 and TRBJ1-5; the D is unclear. The sequenced fragment ends 3 residues before the CDR3 boundary, so the rest is inferred from the germline J gene. The V and J ends lost 1 base and 3 bases respectively, with 7 bases between them. The germline V gene has CDR1 GTSNPN and CDR2 SVGIG (reference sequence). The CDR3 has 13 amino acids. The full variable domain, with the rest looked up from reference TRBV30 and TRBJ1-5, is SQTIHQWPATLVQPVGSPLSLECTVEGTSNPNLYWYRQAAGRGLQLLFYSVGIGQISSEVPQNLSASRPQDRQFILSSKKLLLSDSGFYLCAWSGYYNQPQHFGDGTRLSIL.

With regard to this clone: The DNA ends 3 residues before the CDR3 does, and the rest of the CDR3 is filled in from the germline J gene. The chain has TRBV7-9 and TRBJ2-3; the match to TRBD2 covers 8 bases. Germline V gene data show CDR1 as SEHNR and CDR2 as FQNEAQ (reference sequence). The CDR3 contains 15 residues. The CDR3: CASSLGRGAVETQYF. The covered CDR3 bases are TGTGCCAGCAGCTTAGGGCGGGGGGCGGTAGAGACG.

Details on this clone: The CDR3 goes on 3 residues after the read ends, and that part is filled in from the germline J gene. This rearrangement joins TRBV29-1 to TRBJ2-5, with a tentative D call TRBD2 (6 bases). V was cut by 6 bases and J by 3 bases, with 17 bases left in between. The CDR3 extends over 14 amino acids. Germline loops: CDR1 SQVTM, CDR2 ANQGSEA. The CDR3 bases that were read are TGCAGCGTGGCGGGACTCATAAGGGAAGAGACC. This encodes CSVAGLIREET. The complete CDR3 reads CSVAGLIREETQYF.

CDR3 DNA (partial): TGTGCCAGCAGCTCATACCATTACGACAGACCCCTGAGCACTGAA. The encoded protein is CASSSYHYDRPLSTE. From start to end, the CDR3 is CASSSYHYDRPLSTEAFF. The chain links TRBV7-8 to TRBJ1-1; TRBD1 might be the D (5 bases). The CDR3 is cut off 3 residues early in the read; its end comes from the germline J gene. Germline CDR1 is SGHVS and CDR2 is FQNEAQ. V was cut by 4 bases and J by 4 bases, with 25 bases left in between. There are 18 residues in the CDR3. The variable domain in full, completed from reference TRBV7-8 and TRBJ1-1, reads GAGVSQSPRYKVAKRGQDVALRCDPISGHVSLFWYQQALGQGPEFLTYFQNEAQLDKSGLPSDRFFAERPEGSVSTLKIQRTQQEDSAVYLCASSSYHYDRPLSTEAFFGQGTRLTVV.

The CDR3: CASSITTYNEQFF. The sequenced CDR3 bases are TGTGCCAGTAGTATTACTACCTACAATGAG. This sequence joins TRBV19 and TRBJ2-1; D ambiguous. The CDR3 end lies 3 residues beyond the end of the read and is filled in from the germline J gene. V dropped 3 bases and J dropped 2 bases, with 5 bases sitting between them. Per germline, CDR1 LNHDA and CDR2 SQIVND (reference sequence). The CDR3 has 13 amino acids.

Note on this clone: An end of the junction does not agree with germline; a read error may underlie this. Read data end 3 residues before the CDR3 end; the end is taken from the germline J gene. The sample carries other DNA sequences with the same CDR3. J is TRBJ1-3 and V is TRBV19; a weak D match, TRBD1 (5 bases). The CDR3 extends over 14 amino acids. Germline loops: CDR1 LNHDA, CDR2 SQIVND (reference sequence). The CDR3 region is CASMGGLSGNTIYF. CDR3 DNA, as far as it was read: TGTGCCAGTATGGGGGGTCTCTCTGGAAACACT.

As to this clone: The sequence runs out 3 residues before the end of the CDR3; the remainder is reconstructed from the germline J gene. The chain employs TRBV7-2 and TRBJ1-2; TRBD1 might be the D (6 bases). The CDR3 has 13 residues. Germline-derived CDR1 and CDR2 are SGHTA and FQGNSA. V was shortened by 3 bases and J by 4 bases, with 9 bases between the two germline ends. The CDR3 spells CASSLGQLYGYTF. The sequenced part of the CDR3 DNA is TGTGCCAGCAGCTTGGGACAACTCTATGGC.

The CDR3 is CASSLQRYDYTF. The sequenced part of the CDR3 DNA is TGTGCCAGCAGCTTACAAAGGTACGAC. The chain has TRBV7-9 and TRBJ1-2, with D hard to call. The read ends 3 residues before the CDR3 terminus; that terminus is restored from the germline J gene. CDR3 length: 12 residues. CDR1 and CDR2 from the germline V gene are SEHNR and FQNEAQ (reference sequence).

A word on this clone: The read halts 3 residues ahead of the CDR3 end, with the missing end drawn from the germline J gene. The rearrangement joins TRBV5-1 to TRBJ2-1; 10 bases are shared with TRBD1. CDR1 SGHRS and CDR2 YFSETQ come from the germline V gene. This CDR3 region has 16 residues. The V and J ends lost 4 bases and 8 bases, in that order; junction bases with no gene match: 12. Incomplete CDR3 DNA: TGCGCCAGCAGCCCGGGGACAGGGGCTGGGGTTGATGAG. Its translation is CASSPGTGAGVDE. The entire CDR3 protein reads CASSPGTGAGVDEQFF.

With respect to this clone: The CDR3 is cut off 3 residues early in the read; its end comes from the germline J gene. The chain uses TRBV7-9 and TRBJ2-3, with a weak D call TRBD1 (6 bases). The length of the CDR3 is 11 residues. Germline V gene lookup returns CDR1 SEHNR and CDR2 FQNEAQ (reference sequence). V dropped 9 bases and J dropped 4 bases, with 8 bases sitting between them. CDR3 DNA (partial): TGTGCCAGTGGGACACCAGATACG. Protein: CASGTPDT. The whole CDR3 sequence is CASGTPDTQYF.

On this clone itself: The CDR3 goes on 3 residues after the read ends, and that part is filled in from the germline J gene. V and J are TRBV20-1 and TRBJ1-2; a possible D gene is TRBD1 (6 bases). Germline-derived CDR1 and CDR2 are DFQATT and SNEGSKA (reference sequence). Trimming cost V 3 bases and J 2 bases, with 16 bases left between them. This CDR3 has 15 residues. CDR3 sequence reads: CSASRLGQINYGYTF. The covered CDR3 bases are TGCAGTGCTAGTCGCTTAGGACAGATAAACTATGGC.

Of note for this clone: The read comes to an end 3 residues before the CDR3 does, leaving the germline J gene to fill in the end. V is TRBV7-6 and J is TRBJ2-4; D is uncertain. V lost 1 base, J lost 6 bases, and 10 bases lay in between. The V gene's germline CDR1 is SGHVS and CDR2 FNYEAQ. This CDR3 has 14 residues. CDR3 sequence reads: CASSLGPEANIQYF. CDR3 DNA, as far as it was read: TGTGCCAGCAGCTTAGGTCCCGAAGCAAACATT.

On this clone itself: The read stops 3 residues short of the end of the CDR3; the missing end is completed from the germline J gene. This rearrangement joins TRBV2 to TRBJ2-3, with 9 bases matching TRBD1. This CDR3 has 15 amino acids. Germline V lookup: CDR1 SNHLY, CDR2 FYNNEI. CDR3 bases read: TGTGCCAGCGCAGGACAGGGGAGTAGCAATCAGCCG. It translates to CASAGQGSSNQP. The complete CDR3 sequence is CASAGQGSSNQPQYF.

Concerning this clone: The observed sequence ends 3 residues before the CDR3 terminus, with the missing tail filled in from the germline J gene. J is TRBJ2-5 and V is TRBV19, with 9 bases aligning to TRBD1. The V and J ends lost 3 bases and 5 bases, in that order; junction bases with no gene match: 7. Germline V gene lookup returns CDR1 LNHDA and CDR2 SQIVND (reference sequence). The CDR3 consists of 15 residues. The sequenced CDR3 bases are TGTGCCAGTAGTATTGCACAGGGGGCAACGGAGACC. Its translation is CASSIAQGATET. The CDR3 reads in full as CASSIAQGATETQYF.

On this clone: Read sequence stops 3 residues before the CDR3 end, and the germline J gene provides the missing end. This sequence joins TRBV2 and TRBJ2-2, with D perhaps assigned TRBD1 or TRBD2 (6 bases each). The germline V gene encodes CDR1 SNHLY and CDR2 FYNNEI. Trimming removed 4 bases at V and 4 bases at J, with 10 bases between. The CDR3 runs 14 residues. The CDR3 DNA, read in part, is TGTGCCAGCAGTGCACAGGGAGGCACCGGGGAG. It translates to CASSAQGGTGE. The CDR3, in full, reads CASSAQGGTGELFF.

The covered CDR3 bases are TGTGCCAGTAGGCAGGGACTAGCGGACCAAGAGACC. The encoded protein is CASRQGLADQET. The full CDR3 protein is CASRQGLADQETQYF. The rearrangement uses TRBV19 and TRBJ2-5, with TRBD2 matching 11 bases. The read ends 3 residues early relative to the CDR3; the germline J gene fills the gap. Trimming at V came to 6 bases and at J to 0 bases, leaving 3 bases not matched to a gene. CDR1 and CDR2 (germline): LNHDA, SQIVND (reference sequence). The CDR3 covers 15 residues.

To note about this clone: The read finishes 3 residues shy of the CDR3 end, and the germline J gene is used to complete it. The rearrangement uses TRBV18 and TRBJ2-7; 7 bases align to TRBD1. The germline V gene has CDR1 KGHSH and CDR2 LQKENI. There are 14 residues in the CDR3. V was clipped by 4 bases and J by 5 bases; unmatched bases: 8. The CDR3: CASSRDRAPNEQYF. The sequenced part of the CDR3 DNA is TGTGCCAGCTCACGGGACAGAGCCCCAAACGAG.

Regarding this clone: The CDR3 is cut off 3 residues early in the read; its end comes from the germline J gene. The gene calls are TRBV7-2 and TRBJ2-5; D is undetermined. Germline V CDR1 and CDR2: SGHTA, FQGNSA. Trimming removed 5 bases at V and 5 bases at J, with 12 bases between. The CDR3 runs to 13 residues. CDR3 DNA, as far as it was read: TGTGCCAGCAGCCTACAAGGCAGGGAGACC. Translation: CASSLQGRET. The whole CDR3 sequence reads CASSLQGRETQYF.

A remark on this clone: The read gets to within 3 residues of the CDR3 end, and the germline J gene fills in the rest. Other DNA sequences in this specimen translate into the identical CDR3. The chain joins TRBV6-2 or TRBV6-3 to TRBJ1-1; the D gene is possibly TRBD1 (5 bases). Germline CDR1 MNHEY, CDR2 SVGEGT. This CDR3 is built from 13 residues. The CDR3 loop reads CASTGTSRIVAFF. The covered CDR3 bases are TGTGCCAGCACCGGGACTAGCCGTATCGTA.

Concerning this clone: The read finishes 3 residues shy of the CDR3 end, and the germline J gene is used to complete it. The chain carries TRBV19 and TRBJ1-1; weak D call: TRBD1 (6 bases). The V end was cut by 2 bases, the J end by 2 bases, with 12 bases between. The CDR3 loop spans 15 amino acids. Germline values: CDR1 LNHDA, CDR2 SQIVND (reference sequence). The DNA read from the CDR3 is TGTGCCAGTAGTATACCCTCCAGGGGAAACACTGAA. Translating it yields CASSIPSRGNTE. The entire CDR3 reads CASSIPSRGNTEAFF.

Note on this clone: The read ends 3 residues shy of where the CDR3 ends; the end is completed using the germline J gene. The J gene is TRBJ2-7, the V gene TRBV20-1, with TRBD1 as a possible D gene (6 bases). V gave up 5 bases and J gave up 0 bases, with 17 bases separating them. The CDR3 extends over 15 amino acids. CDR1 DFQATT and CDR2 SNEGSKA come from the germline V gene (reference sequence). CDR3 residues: CSASDPGHRSYEQYF. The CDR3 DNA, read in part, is TGCAGTGCTTCCGATCCGGGACATCGCTCCTACGAG.